The 21 T cell receptor beta chains below were found in one sample sequenced in a study of blood T cell repertoires in COVID-19. Produced via immunoSEQ multiplex PCR; TCRdb's table is partial and in-frame only. The repertoire holds under 200,000 clones, with roughly 91% as singletons. Sequences were obtained from peripheral blood. These TCRs come from a man younger than 35 with acute or convalescent COVID-19.

This chain joins TRBV19 and TRBJ1-5, with 8 positions matching TRBD1. V trimming: 4 bases; J trimming: 4 bases; junction bases outside the gene matches: 6. From germline, CDR1 is LNHDA and CDR2 SQIVND (reference sequence). This CDR3 comprises 15 residues. The CDR3: CASSRTGWVNQPQHF. In DNA form, the CDR3 reads TGTGCCAGTAGTAGGACAGGGTGGGTGAATCAGCCCCAGCATTTT.

The chain combines TRBV4-1 with TRBJ1-2; 8 bases are a match to TRBD1. The ends lost 4 bases at V and 8 bases at J; junction bases unmatched: 9. Per germline, CDR1 MGHRA and CDR2 YSYEKL. The CDR3 has 14 residues. The CDR3 reads CASSRAGTGRGYTF. DNA for the CDR3: TGCGCCAGCAGCCGGGCCGGGACAGGAAGGGGCTACACCTTC.

The V call is TRBV9, the J call TRBJ2-5; 7 nucleotides align to TRBD2. Germline CDR1 and CDR2: SGDLS and YYNGEE. V lost 0 bases and J lost 5; bases outside the gene matches: 7. This CDR3 spans 15 amino acids. CDR3 nucleotides: TGTGCCAGCAGCGTAGGGGCGGGAGAAAGGGAGACCCAGTACTTC. Translated, it gives CASSVGAGERETQYF.

This clone was seen once. V gene TRBV28 combines with J gene TRBJ1-5; D not certain. Between the trimmed V and J ends, which lost 8 bases and 4 bases, there was a span of 9 bases. The CDR3 runs 12 residues. Germline V lookup: CDR1 MDHEN, CDR2 SYDVKM. In nucleotides, the CDR3 is TGTGCCAGCGAGGTGGTGAATCAGCCCCAGCATTTT. Translation gives CASEVVNQPQHF.

CDR3 protein: CASRLAMSFFRGYYQPQHF. In DNA, the CDR3 is TGTGCAAGTCGCTTAGCGATGAGTTTTTTCAGGGGGTACTATCAGCCCCAGCATTTT. The J gene is TRBJ1-5, the V gene TRBV12-2; the listed D gene, TRBD1, was not tested against the DNA. TRBV12-2 is given as a pseudogene. The CDR3 covers 19 residues.

CDR3 in amino acids: CATSLAGVGTDTQYF. The CDR3 DNA reads as TGTGCCACCAGTCTGGCAGGGGTAGGCACAGATACGCAGTATTTT. The V call is TRBV24-1, the J call TRBJ2-3, with D tentatively TRBD1 (6 bases). Trimming took 6 bases from V and 1 from J, leaving 13 bases between them. The germline V gene has CDR1 KGHDR and CDR2 SFDVKD. CDR3 length: 15 residues.

The rearrangement links TRBV19 to TRBJ1-1; TRBD1 is a possible D gene (5 bases). CDR1 and CDR2 (germline): LNHDA, SQIVND (reference sequence). V lost 6 bases and J lost 5, with 7 bases in between. This CDR3 is built from 11 residues. CDR3 in DNA: TGTGCCAGTAGGCGGACAACTGAAGCTTTCTTT. Amino acids: CASRRTTEAFF.

J is TRBJ1-4 and V is TRBV18; 7 bases align to TRBD1. The germline V gene encodes CDR1 KGHSH and CDR2 LQKENI. The CDR3 covers 15 residues. The trim removed 4 bases at V and 2 bases at J, leaving 4 bases unmatched. The DNA for the CDR3 is TGTGCCAGCTCACAATCGACAGGGACTAATGAAAAACTGTTTTTT. Protein: CASSQSTGTNEKLFF.

CDR3 loop: CASSVRGPGSGGHTGELFF. CDR3 coding DNA: TGTGCCAGCAGCGTTAGAGGTCCAGGTAGCGGAGGACACACCGGGGAGCTGTTTTTT. The V call is TRBV9, the J call TRBJ2-2; D perhaps matches TRBD2 (6 bases). CDR3 length equals 19 residues. CDR1 and CDR2 from the germline V gene are SGDLS and YYNGEE. The ends were cut back, 2 bases at V and 3 bases at J, with 23 bases in the middle.

This chain links TRBV3-1 (or the pseudogene TRBV3-2) with TRBJ2-3; 10 positions match TRBD1. J lost 3 bases, V lost 2 bases, and 5 bases had no gene match. CDR3 length: 16 residues. Germline CDR1 is LGHDT and CDR2 is YNNKEL (reference sequence). The CDR3 bases are TGTGCCAGCAGCCAACCTCCGGGACAGGGGACAGATACGCAGTATTTT. Its translation: CASSQPPGQGTDTQYF.

The chain has TRBV7-2 and TRBJ1-5, with D perhaps matching TRBD1 (6 bases). Deletions cut 1 base from V and 5 bases from J, with 12 bases between. Looked up from germline, CDR1 is SGHTA and CDR2 is FQGNSA. The CDR3 is made up of 15 amino acids. In nucleotides, the CDR3 is TGTGCCAGCAGCTTAGTACAGGGAAACCATCAGCCCCAGCATTTT. Amino acids: CASSLVQGNHQPQHF.

This clone has only one observation. The chain carries TRBV2 and TRBJ1-5, with 10 bases aligning to TRBD1. The CDR3 runs 14 residues. V trimming: 5 bases; J trimming: 7 bases; junction bases outside the gene matches: 5. Germline loops: CDR1 SNHLY, CDR2 FYNNEI. CDR3 nucleotides: TGTGCCAGCAGTTGGACAGGGGGGAGACAGCCCCAGCATTTT. Protein product: CASSWTGGRQPQHF.

The chain carries TRBV9 and TRBJ2-3, with TRBD2 matching 7 bases. With 3 bases clipped from V and 0 bases from J, the junction kept 7 bases outside the gene matches. This CDR3 has 16 residues. The germline V gene encodes CDR1 SGDLS and CDR2 YYNGEE. CDR3 protein: CASSDPGRESTDTQYF. The CDR3 DNA is TGTGCCAGCAGCGATCCTGGGAGGGAGAGCACAGATACGCAGTATTTT.

J is TRBJ2-7 and V is TRBV19; 9 bases line up with TRBD1. The V gene's germline CDR1 is LNHDA and CDR2 SQIVND (reference sequence). Unmatched junction bases numbered 11, after V lost 9 bases and J lost 5 bases. This CDR3 is 14 amino acids long. The CDR3 nucleotides read TGTGCCAGCGGGACCGGGACAGGGTATCACGAGCAGTACTTC. It specifies CASGTGTGYHEQYF.

The chain has TRBV13 and TRBJ1-2; D is undetermined. V lost 3 bases and J 4 bases, leaving 24 bases between the germline ends. Germline V gives CDR1 PRHDT, CDR2 FYEKMQ (reference sequence). There are 18 residues in the CDR3. The CDR3 loop is CASSFLRLPLFGSYGYTF. The CDR3, as DNA: TGTGCCAGCAGCTTTTTACGTCTCCCCTTATTCGGGAGCTATGGCTACACCTTC.

This chain connects TRBV10-3 to TRBJ2-7; D ambiguous. CDR1 and CDR2 (germline): ENHRY, SYGVKD. V was trimmed by 7 bases and J by 0 bases, leaving 10 bases between them. CDR3 length: 13 amino acids. CDR3 nucleotide sequence: TGTGCCATCATGGTACAGTCCTCCTACGAGCAGTACTTC. It translates to CAIMVQSSYEQYF.

V usage is TRBV19 and J usage is TRBJ1-6; D unresolved. The CDR3 length is 13 residues. Germline V gene sequence: CDR1 LNHDA, CDR2 SQIVND (reference sequence). Trimming left V 4 bases short and J 7 bases short, with 8 bases between. This chain's CDR3 is CASSSDGNSPLHF. CDR3 coding DNA: TGTGCCAGTAGTAGCGACGGGAATTCACCCCTCCACTTT.

The table lists this clone with a count of one. The gene calls are TRBV25-1 and TRBJ1-1; tentative D call: TRBD1 (5 bases). Germline V gives CDR1 MGHDK, CDR2 SYGVNS. The CDR3 totals 12 residues. Trimming stripped 6 bases from V and 5 bases from J, with 10 bases between. The CDR3 DNA is TGTGCCAGCAGAAGCCACAGGACTGAAGCTTTCTTT. Protein: CASRSHRTEAFF.

The chain combines TRBV6-5 with TRBJ1-3; TRBD1 agrees at 9 bases. The CDR3 runs 15 residues. The germline V gene encodes CDR1 MNHEY and CDR2 SVGAGI. V lost 6 bases to trimming and J lost 3 bases; unmatched junction nucleotides: 6. The CDR3 DNA is TGTGCCAGCAGCTGGGACAGGGACCATGGAAACACCATATATTTT. Encoded protein: CASSWDRDHGNTIYF.

This clone is a singleton in its sample. J is TRBJ1-2 and V is TRBV9; 9 bases match TRBD1. The CDR3 is 14 amino acids. Germline CDR1 SGDLS, CDR2 YYNGEE. The trim removed 4 bases at V and 6 bases at J, leaving 7 bases unmatched. The CDR3 loop is CASSLRTGVDGYTF. DNA of the CDR3: TGTGCCAGCAGCTTAAGGACAGGGGTTGATGGCTACACCTTC.

This clone occurred once. This rearrangement joins TRBV30 to TRBJ2-5; D might be TRBD2 (7 bases). V lost 2 bases and J lost 5, with 15 bases in between. CDR1 GTSNPN and CDR2 SVGIG come from the germline V gene (reference sequence). The CDR3 contains 14 residues. CDR3 in DNA: TGTGCCTGGAGTATAGGGGGGGGCGAGGAGACCCAGTACTTC. This encodes CAWSIGGGEETQYF. The entire variable domain, with the rest obtained from reference TRBV30 and TRBJ2-5, is as follows: SQTIHQWPATLVQPVGSPLSLECTVEGTSNPNLYWYRQAAGRGLQLLFYSVGIGQISSEVPQNLSASRPQDRQFILSSKKLLLSDSGFYLCAWSIGGGEETQYFGPGTRLLVL.